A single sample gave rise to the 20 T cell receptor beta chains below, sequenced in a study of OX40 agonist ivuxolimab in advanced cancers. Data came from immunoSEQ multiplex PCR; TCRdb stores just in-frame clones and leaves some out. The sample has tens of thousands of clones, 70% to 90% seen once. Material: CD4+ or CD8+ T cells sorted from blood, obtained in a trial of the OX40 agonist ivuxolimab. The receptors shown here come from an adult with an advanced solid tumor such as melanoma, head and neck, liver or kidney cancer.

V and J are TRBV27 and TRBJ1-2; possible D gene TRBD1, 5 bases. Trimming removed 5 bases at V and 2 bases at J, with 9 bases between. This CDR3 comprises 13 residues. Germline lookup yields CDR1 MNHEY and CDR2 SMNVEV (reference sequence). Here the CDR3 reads CASSPRQNYGYTF. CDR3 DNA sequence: TGTGCCAGCAGTCCCAGACAGAACTATGGCTACACCTTC.

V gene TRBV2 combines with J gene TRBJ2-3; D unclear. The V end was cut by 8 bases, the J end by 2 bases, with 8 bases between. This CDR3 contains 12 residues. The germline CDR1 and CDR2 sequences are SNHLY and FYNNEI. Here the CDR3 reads CASSAYTDTQYF. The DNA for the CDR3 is TGTGCCAGCTCTGCCTACACAGATACGCAGTATTTT.

This chain's CDR3 is CASSVAQLSYEQYF. CDR3 bases: TGTGCCAGCAGCGTAGCCCAGCTTTCCTACGAGCAGTACTTC. This chain uses TRBV9 with TRBJ2-7; D call uncertain. Between the trimmed V and J ends, which lost 0 bases and 1 base, there was a span of 8 bases. CDR1 SGDLS and CDR2 YYNGEE come from the germline V gene. The CDR3 length is 14 residues.

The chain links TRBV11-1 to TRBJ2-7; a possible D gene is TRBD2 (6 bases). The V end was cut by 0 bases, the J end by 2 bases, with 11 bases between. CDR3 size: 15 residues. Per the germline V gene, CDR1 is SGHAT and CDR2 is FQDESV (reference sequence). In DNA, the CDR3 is TGTGCCAGCAGCTTAGCTTGGGGGGATGCCTACGAGCAGTACTTC. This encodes CASSLAWGDAYEQYF.

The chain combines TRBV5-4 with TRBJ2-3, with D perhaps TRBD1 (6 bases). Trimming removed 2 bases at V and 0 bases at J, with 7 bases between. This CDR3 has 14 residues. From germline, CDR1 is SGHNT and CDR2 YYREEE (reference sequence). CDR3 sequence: CASSLQGSTDTQYF. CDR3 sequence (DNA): TGTGCCAGCAGCTTACAGGGAAGCACAGATACGCAGTATTTT. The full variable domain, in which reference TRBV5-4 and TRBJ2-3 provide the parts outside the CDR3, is ETGVTQSPTHLIKTRGQQVTLRCSSQSGHNTVSWYQQALGQGPQFIFQYYREEENGRGNFPPRFSGLQFPNYSSELNVNALELDDSALYLCASSLQGSTDTQYFGPGTRLTVL.

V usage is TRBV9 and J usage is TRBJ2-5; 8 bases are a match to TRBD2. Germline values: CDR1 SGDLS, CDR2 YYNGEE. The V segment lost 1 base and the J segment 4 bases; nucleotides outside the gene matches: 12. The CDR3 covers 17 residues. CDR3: CASSVTASGGRRETQYF. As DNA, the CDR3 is TGTGCCAGCAGCGTAACTGCTTCGGGAGGGCGTAGAGAGACCCAGTACTTC.

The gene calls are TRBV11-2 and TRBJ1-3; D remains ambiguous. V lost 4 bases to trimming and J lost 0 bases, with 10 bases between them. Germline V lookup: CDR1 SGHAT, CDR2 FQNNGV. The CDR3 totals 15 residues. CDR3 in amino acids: CASSSTRISGNTIYF. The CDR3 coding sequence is TGTGCCAGCAGCTCTACCCGGATCTCTGGAAACACCATATATTTT.

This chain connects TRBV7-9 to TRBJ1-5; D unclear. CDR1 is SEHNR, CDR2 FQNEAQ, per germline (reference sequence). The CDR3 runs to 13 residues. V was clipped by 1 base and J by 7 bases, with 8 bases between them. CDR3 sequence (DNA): TGTGCCAGCAGCTTAGTCGGAGGCCAGCCCCAGCATTTT. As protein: CASSLVGGQPQHF.

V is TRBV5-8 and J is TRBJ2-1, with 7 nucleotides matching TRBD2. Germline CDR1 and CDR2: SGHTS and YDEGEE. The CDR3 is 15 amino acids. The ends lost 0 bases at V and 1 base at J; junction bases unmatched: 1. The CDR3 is CASSLGGGSYNEQFF. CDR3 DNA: TGTGCCAGCAGCTTGGGGGGGGGATCCTACAATGAGCAGTTCTTC.

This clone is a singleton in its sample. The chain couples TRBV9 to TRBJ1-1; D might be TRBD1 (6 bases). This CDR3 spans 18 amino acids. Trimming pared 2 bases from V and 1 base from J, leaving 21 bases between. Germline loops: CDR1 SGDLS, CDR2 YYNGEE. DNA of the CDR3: TGTGCCAGCAGCGTGGTGGGACTCAGGGGTTCCCCGAACACTGAAGCTTTCTTT. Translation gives CASSVVGLRGSPNTEAFF.

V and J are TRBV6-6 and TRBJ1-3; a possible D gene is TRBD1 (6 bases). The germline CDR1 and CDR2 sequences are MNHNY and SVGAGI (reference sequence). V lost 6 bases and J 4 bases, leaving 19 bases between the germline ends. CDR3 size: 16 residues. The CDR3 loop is CASRQLQGSVGNTIYF. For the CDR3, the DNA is TGTGCCAGCAGGCAACTACAGGGATCGGTCGGAAACACCATATATTTT.

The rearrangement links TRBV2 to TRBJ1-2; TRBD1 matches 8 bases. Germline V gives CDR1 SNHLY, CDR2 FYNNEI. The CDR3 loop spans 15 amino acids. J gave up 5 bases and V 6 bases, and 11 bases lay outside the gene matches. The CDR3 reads CASRGDRGGGYGYTF. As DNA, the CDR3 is TGTGCCAGCAGGGGAGACAGGGGAGGGGGATATGGCTACACCTTC.

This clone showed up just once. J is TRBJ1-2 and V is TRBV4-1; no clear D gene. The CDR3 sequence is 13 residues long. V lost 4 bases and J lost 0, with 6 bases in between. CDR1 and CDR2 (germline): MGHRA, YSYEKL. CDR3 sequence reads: CASSRDSNYGYTF. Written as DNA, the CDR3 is TGCGCCAGCAGCCGAGATTCTAACTATGGCTACACCTTC.

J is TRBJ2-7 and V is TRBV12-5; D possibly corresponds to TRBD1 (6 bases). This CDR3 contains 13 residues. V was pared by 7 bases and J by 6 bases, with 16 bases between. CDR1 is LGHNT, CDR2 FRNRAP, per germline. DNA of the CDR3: TGTGCTAGTGCTCCGGACAGCACCTTCGAGCAGTACTTC. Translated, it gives CASAPDSTFEQYF.

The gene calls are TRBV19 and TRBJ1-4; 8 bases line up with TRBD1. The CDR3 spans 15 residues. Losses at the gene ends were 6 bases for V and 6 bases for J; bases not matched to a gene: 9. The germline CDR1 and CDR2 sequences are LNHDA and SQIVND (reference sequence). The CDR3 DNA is TGTGCCAGTAGCCCAACGGACAGGGTTTATGAAAAACTGTTTTTT. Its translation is CASSPTDRVYEKLFF.

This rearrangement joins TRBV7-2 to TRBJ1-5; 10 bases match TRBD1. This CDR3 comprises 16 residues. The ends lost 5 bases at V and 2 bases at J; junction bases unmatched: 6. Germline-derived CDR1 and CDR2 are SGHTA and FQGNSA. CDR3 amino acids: CASSLSGTGGNQPQHF. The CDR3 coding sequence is TGTGCCAGCAGCCTGTCCGGGACAGGGGGCAATCAGCCCCAGCATTTT.

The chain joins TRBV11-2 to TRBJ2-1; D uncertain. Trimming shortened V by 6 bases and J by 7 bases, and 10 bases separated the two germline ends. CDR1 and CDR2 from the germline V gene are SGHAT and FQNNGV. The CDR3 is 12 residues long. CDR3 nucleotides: TGTGCCAGCAGATCCCCCCTGAATGAGCAGTTCTTC. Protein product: CASRSPLNEQFF.

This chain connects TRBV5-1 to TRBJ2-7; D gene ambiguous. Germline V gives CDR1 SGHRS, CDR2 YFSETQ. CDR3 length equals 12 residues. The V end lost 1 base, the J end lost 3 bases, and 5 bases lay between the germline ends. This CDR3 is CASSLTSYEQYF. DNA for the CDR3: TGCGCCAGCAGCTTGACGAGCTACGAGCAGTACTTC.

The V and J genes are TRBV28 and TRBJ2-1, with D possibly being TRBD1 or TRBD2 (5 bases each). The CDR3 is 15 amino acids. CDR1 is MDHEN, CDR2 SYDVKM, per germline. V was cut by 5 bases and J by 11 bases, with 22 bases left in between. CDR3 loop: CASSPLPQGAAKQFF. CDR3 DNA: TGTGCCAGCAGTCCGCTCCCTCAGGGAGCAGCGAAGCAGTTCTTC.

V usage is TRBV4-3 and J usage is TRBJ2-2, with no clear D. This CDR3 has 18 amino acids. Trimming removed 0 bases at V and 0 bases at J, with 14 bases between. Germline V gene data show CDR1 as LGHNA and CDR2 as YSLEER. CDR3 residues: CASSQEGPALTNTGELFF. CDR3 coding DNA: TGCGCCAGCAGCCAAGAAGGTCCGGCTCTCACGAACACCGGGGAGCTGTTTTTT.